This is a list of T cell receptor beta chains from one sample in a study of lymphopenia after photon versus proton radiotherapy. TCRdb's copy holds only in-frame clones and misses some; the assay was immunoSEQ multiplex PCR. The sample yields 26,000 or so clones, around 81% seen once. Sequenced here: peripheral blood, sampled from a patient treated with photon-based radiotherapy. Receptors were obtained from a man aged 50 or older with gastric cancer. The CDR3 runs from the conserved cysteine through the conserved F or W. Clone size appears in some rows only: once, few, many, or a class for an expanded clone.

V	size	J	CDR3
TRBV2	.	TRBJ1-4	CASGGTAFAKLFF
TRBV30	.	TRBJ2-7	CAWSRMYTYEQYF
TRBV18	.	TRBJ1-5	CASATGVNQPQHF
TRBV10-3	once	TRBJ2-2	CAISATSGTGELFF
TRBV5-1	.	TRBJ2-7	CASSLRVDYEQYF
TRBV9	few	TRBJ1-3	CASSLLRDYSGNTIYF
TRBV6-4	.	TRBJ2-3	CASSDSPGQGGDTQYF
TRBV5-1	.	TRBJ2-3	CASSLEGSSTDTQYF
TRBV10-2	few	TRBJ2-3	CASNRTGGITDTQYF
TRBV10-3	.	TRBJ1-1	CALRVGPDTEAFF
TRBV5-1	.	TRBJ1-2	CASRPGGNIGYGYTF
TRBV6-4	once	TRBJ2-2	CASSDSQGADTGELFF
TRBV7-2	once	TRBJ1-2	CASSAIQHGYTF
TRBV14	.	TRBJ2-3	CASSLTGTIEGADTQYF
TRBV30	.	TRBJ2-1	CAWRGTGGLYNEQFF
TRBV5-1	.	TRBJ2-1	CASSPRTSGGNDEQFF
TRBV7-3	.	TRBJ1-1	CASSLMGFTEAFF
TRBV10-3	.	TRBJ2-1	CAISQRTSGGILPNEQFF
TRBV9	few	TRBJ1-1	CASTLTGGLGGNTEAFF